This T cell receptor (beta chain) appears in the sequencing data of a study of PD-1 blockade in classical Hodgkin lymphoma. The germline V gene has CDR1 SNHLY and CDR2 FYNNEI. The CDR3 is 13 residues long. V was pared by 6 bases and J by 1 base, with 7 bases between. Assay: immunoSEQ multiplex PCR; the TCRdb copy retains only in-frame clones and omits some. Of tens of thousands of clones listed, 92% were seen once; the top ten hold approximately 0.3%. The sample's time point: cycle 4 day 1 (C4D1), after about 6 weeks of nivolumab. No patient escaped relapse after autologous stem cell transplantation, and brentuximab vedotin exposure varied. Negative magnetic selection isolated CD4+ T cells from thawed PBMCs.

The chain combines TRBV2 with TRBJ1-5; D unresolved. The TCR originated in a human donor with classical Hodgkin lymphoma. Material: CD4+ T cells from blood, obtained before the fourth cycle of nivolumab. For the CDR3, the DNA is TGTGCCAGCAGGGGAAGAAGCAATCAGCCCCAGCATTTT. Amino acids: CASRGRSNQPQHF. The variable domain in full, completed from reference TRBV2 and TRBJ1-5, reads EPEVTQTPSHQVTQMGQEVILRCVPISNHLYFYWYRQILGQKVEFLVSFYNNEISEKSEIFDDQFSVERPDGSNFTLKIRSTKLEDSAMYFCASRGRSNQPQHFGDGTRLSIL.